These T cell receptor beta chains were read from a single sample in a study of blood T cell repertoires in COVID-19. Produced via immunoSEQ multiplex PCR; TCRdb's table is partial and in-frame only. In the table there are 90,000 or so clones, approximately 90% of which are singletons. Sample: peripheral blood. Every receptor here comes from a human donor with active COVID-19. The donor label of this sample is uncertain. The CDR3 runs from the conserved cysteine through the conserved F or W. Each record gives: clone size, D gene, J gene, V gene, CDR3 protein, CDR3 DNA. D genes are given only for firm matches. Clone size, where shown, is once, few, many, or a class for clones that have expanded.

>once|NA|TRBJ2-5|TRBV12-3/TRBV12-4
CASGSEVEETQYF
TGTGCCAGCGGATCAGAGGTGGAAGAGACCCAGTACTTC
>NA|NA|TRBJ1-5|TRBV6-1
CASSELPQPQHF
TGTGCCAGCAGTGAACTCCCCCAGCCCCAGCATTTT
>NA|NA|TRBJ1-6|TRBV6-5
CASSYIGQINSPLHF
TGTGCCAGCAGTTACATCGGACAGATTAATTCACCCCTCCACTTT
>NA|NA|TRBJ2-2|TRBV2
CASRARAGGELFF
TGTGCCAGCAGGGCACGGGCGGGCGGGGAGCTGTTTTTT
>NA|NA|TRBJ2-2|TRBV5-4
CASSLRTTEELFF
TGTGCCAGCAGCTTGCGGACTACCGAGGAGCTGTTTTTT
>NA|TRBD1|TRBJ1-6|TRBV6-5
CATKPLQGWNSPLHF
TGTGCCACTAAACCCTTACAGGGGTGGAATTCACCCCTCCACTTT
>NA|TRBD2|TRBJ2-2|TRBV7-3
CASSPPRWRGGFNGELFF
TGTGCCAGCAGCCCCCCACGGTGGCGGGGGGGCTTTAACGGGGAGCTGTTTTTT
>NA|NA|TRBJ1-3|TRBV15
CATSRDPESTGNTIYF
TGTGCCACCAGCAGAGATCCGGAGTCTACTGGAAACACCATATATTTT
>NA|TRBD1|TRBJ1-5|TRBV6-6
CASRTGGSNQPQHF
TGTGCCAGCAGGACAGGGGGTAGCAATCAGCCCCAGCATTTT
>NA|NA|TRBJ1-2|TRBV27
CASSRQLLGGYYGYTF
TGTGCCAGCAGTAGACAGCTTCTGGGGGGTTACTATGGCTACACCTTC
>NA|TRBD1|TRBJ2-5|TRBV9
CASSGTGGAIGIQETQYF
TGTGCCAGCAGCGGGACAGGGGGGGCAATCGGCATTCAAGAGACCCAGTACTTC
>NA|TRBD2|TRBJ2-1|TRBV19
CASSYMGTSGGASYNEQFF
TGTGCCAGTAGTTATATGGGGACTAGCGGGGGGGCGTCCTACAATGAGCAGTTCTTC
>NA|TRBD2|TRBJ2-5|TRBV5-4
CASSPRSGGKETQYF
TGTGCCAGCAGCCCCAGGAGCGGGGGGAAAGAGACCCAGTACTTC
>NA|NA|TRBJ1-2|TRBV2
CASLSGGNYGYTF
TGTGCCAGCCTCAGCGGGGGGAACTATGGCTACACCTTC
>NA|NA|TRBJ2-2|TRBV9
CASSVVTGELFF
TGTGCCAGCAGCGTAGTAACCGGGGAGCTGTTTTTT
>NA|NA|TRBJ1-4|TRBV5-1
CASSLKENEKLFF
TGCGCCAGCAGCTTGAAGGAGAATGAAAAACTGTTTTTT
>NA|TRBD1|TRBJ2-5|TRBV6-5
CARQGAQETQYF
TGTGCCAGGCAGGGGGCGCAGGAGACCCAGTACTTC
>NA|NA|TRBJ2-7|TRBV19
CASSKVATGSYEQYF
TGTGCCAGTAGTAAGGTAGCGACGGGCTCCTACGAGCAGTACTTC
>few|NA|TRBJ1-2|TRBV3-1/TRBV3-2
CASSAQGSGYGYTF
TGTGCCAGCAGCGCCCAGGGGAGCGGCTATGGCTACACCTTC
>NA|NA|TRBJ1-1|TRBV5-1
CASSFARTNTEAFF
TGCGCCAGCAGCTTCGCCAGGACAAACACTGAAGCTTTCTTT
>NA|TRBD1|TRBJ2-2|TRBV6-5
CASSYQQGGPGELFF
TGTGCCAGCAGTTACCAACAGGGGGGTCCCGGGGAGCTGTTTTTT